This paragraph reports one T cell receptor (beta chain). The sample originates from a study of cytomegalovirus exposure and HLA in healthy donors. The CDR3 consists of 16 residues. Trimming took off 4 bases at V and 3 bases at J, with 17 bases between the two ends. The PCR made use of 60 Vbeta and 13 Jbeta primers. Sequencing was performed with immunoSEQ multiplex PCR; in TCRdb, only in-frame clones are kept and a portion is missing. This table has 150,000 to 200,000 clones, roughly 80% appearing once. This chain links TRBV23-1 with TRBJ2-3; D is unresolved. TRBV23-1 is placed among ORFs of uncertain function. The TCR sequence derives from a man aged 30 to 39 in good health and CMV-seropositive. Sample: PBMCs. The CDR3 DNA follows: TGCGCCAGCAGTCTCCCACCCGGAGAGTGTACAGATACGCAGTATTTT. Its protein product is CASSLPPGECTDTQYF.